This TCR beta chain was captured in a study of shared clonotypes between healthy human individuals. Study-level background: The study drew on two women and a few men aged 18 to 49 as donors.

The CDR3 extends over 14 amino acids. J lost 4 bases, V lost 4 bases, and 8 bases had no gene match. Germline loops: CDR1 SQVTM, CDR2 ANQGSEA. Donation came from healthy HIV-negative adults that had no recent acute infections or vaccinations. Donors, without exception, were Caucasian adults residing in Nashville, Tennessee. This clone was counted a single time. Using immunoSEQ multiplex PCR, the repertoire was profiled, and TCRdb retains in-frame clones only, with some absent. Among 1.5 million to 1.9 million clones listed, 95% to 99% were seen once. Sequencing was done on a sample of naive CD4+ T cells sorted from blood. Subset in this sample: CD45RA+ positively selected. This rearrangement joins TRBV29-1 to TRBJ2-5; 8 bases line up with TRBD1. This receptor was taken from a man aged 30 to 39 in good health. The CDR3 nucleotides read TGCAGCGTTGCTAGCAGGGGGCGGATAGAGACCCAGTACTTC. Protein sequence: CSVASRGRIETQYF.